A selection of T cell receptor beta chains follows, all from one sample in a study of technical replicates of blood from a handful of donors. Assay used: immunoSEQ multiplex PCR; TCRdb lists only in-frame clones, some missing. This table has 70,000 to 85,000 clones, about nine tenths appearing once. The sequencing sample was made of T cells isolated from PBMCs. The receptors derive from a human donor in good health. Each CDR3 is given with its conserved first and last residue. D genes are given only for firm matches. Some rows have no size entry. The others give once, few or many, or a class for an expanded clone.

-,few,TRBV7-8,TRBJ1-2,CASSPGGAGYGYTF,TGTGCCAGCAGCCCCGGAGGGGCTGGATATGGCTACACCTTC
TRBD2,-,TRBV7-2,TRBJ2-1,CASSLVSGGPVNEQFF,TGTGCCAGCAGCTTAGTATCGGGAGGGCCGGTCAATGAGCAGTTCTTC
TRBD1,-,TRBV29-1,TRBJ1-2,CSVKDRVGGYTF,TGCAGCGTGAAAGACAGGGTAGGCGGCTACACCTTC
TRBD2,once,TRBV30,TRBJ2-3,CAWSVGLAGTDTQYF,TGTGCCTGGAGTGTAGGACTAGCGGGCACAGATACGCAGTATTTT
-,-,TRBV9,TRBJ1-1,CASSVTDNTEAFF,TGTGCCAGCAGCGTGACAGATAACACTGAAGCTTTCTTT
-,-,TRBV11-3,TRBJ1-1,CASSDLAGTEAFF,TGTGCCAGCAGCGACCTTGCGGGGACTGAAGCTTTCTTT
TRBD2,-,TRBV5-1,TRBJ2-1,CASSSSGRGDEQFF,TGCGCCAGCAGCTCTAGCGGGAGGGGCGATGAGCAGTTCTTC
-,-,TRBV11-3,TRBJ2-7,CASSLSDLLQYF,TGTGCCAGCAGCTTATCGGACTTGCTGCAGTACTTC
-,-,TRBV27,TRBJ2-1,CASIGGGGNEQFF,TGTGCCAGCATAGGTGGTGGAGGGAATGAGCAGTTCTTC
TRBD1,-,TRBV7-3,TRBJ2-3,CASSLKTGGSTDTQYF,TGTGCCAGCAGCTTAAAAACAGGGGGTAGCACAGATACGCAGTATTTT
TRBD2,-,TRBV7-9,TRBJ2-5,CASIDLRAGGPETQYF,TGTGCCAGCATCGACTTGCGAGCGGGAGGGCCGGAGACCCAGTACTTC
TRBD1,-,TRBV27,TRBJ2-1,CASSFGAGGSNEQFF,TGTGCCAGCAGTTTTGGAGCAGGGGGATCCAATGAGCAGTTCTTC
TRBD2,-,TRBV13,TRBJ2-1,CASSLEPLAETYNEQFF,TGTGCCAGCAGCTTAGAACCCCTAGCGGAAACCTACAATGAGCAGTTCTTC
-,few,TRBV4-1,TRBJ1-5,CASSLRIEPSNQPQHF,TGCGCCAGCAGCCTACGAATAGAGCCTAGCAATCAGCCCCAGCATTTT
TRBD1,-,TRBV9,TRBJ2-7,CASSVRDRGRHEQYF,TGTGCCAGCAGCGTCCGGGACAGGGGGCGCCACGAGCAGTACTTC
TRBD2,-,TRBV4-3,TRBJ2-2,CASSPGTSGRAPGELFF,TGCGCCAGCAGCCCCGGGACTAGCGGGAGGGCCCCCGGGGAGCTGTTTTTT
-,-,TRBV5-6,TRBJ1-2,CASSFWAGYGYTF,TGTGCCAGCAGCTTTTGGGCGGGCTATGGCTACACCTTC
-,-,TRBV5-1,TRBJ2-5,CASSPLRAQETQYF,TGCGCCAGCAGCCCACTGAGAGCCCAAGAGACCCAGTACTTC
TRBD2,-,TRBV27,TRBJ2-3,CASGLAGGIADTQYF,TGTGCCAGCGGGCTAGCGGGAGGTATCGCAGATACGCAGTATTTT
TRBD2,-,TRBV7-8,TRBJ2-7,CASSGGSPYEQYF,TGTGCCAGCAGCGGCGGGAGCCCCTACGAGCAGTACTTC
TRBD1,-,TRBV30,TRBJ1-1,CAWERDREMTEAFF,TGTGCCTGGGAGAGGGACAGGGAGATGACTGAAGCTTTCTTT
-,once,TRBV4-3,TRBJ1-2,CASSQDLNENYGYTF,TGCGCCAGCAGCCAAGATCTGAATGAGAACTATGGCTACACCTTC
-,-,TRBV10-3,TRBJ1-1,CAITPRLNTEAFF,TGTGCCATCACCCCTCGACTTAACACTGAAGCTTTCTTT
-,-,TRBV21-1,TRBJ2-7,CASSPRQGVISYEQYF,TGTGCCAGCAGCCCCCGACAGGGTGTTATCTCCTACGAGCAGTACTTC
TRBD1,-,TRBV13,TRBJ2-7,CASSLLGTGNYEQYF,TGTGCCAGCAGCTTACTTGGGACAGGGAATTACGAGCAGTACTTC
TRBD1,-,TRBV5-6,TRBJ1-1,CASSSWDRGNTEAFF,TGTGCCAGCAGCTCTTGGGACAGGGGTAACACTGAAGCTTTCTTT
-,-,TRBV11-2,TRBJ1-3,CASSLRGNTIYF,TGTGCCAGCAGCTTACGTGGAAACACCATATATTTT
-,-,TRBV27,TRBJ2-7,CASSWGTARYEQYF,TGTGCCAGCAGTTGGGGGACTGCCCGCTACGAGCAGTACTTC
-,-,TRBV6-5,TRBJ2-7,CASSYNRVYEQYF,TGTGCCAGCAGTTATAACAGGGTCTACGAGCAGTACTTC
TRBD2,-,TRBV11-3,TRBJ2-2,CASSLLAGGGGTGELFF,TGTGCCAGCAGCTTACTAGCGGGAGGCGGGGGCACCGGGGAGCTGTTTTTT
-,-,TRBV10-1,TRBJ2-7,CASVCSSGSYEQYF,TGCGCCAGCGTATGTAGTAGCGGCTCCTACGAGCAGTACTTC
TRBD1,-,TRBV9,TRBJ2-7,CASSAFETGGSYEQYF,TGTGCCAGCAGCGCCTTCGAGACAGGGGGCTCCTACGAGCAGTACTTC
-,-,TRBV2,TRBJ2-3,CASSEALSGWDTDTQYF,TGTGCCAGCAGTGAAGCGCTGTCAGGGTGGGACACAGATACGCAGTATTTT
-,few,TRBV9,TRBJ2-2,CASSARGGEIGELFF,TGTGCCAGCAGCGCGCGGGGTGGAGAAATCGGGGAGCTGTTTTTT
TRBD1,-,TRBV4-3,TRBJ1-3,CASSQGNRGNSGNTIYF,TGCGCCAGCAGCCAAGGGAACAGGGGAAACTCTGGAAACACCATATATTTT
-,-,TRBV10-3,TRBJ2-5,CAISESREDYLETQYF,TGTGCCATCAGTGAGTCGAGGGAGGACTATCTAGAGACCCAGTACTTC
-,-,TRBV4-1,TRBJ1-2,CASSHLTAPYGYTF,TGCGCCAGCAGCCACCTGACAGCACCCTATGGCTACACCTTC
-,-,TRBV10-1,TRBJ1-2,CASSPIGYTF,TGCGCCAGCAGCCCTATTGGCTACACCTTC
-,-,TRBV4-2,TRBJ1-5,CASSQEGGQGRQPQHF,TGTGCCAGCAGCCAAGAAGGTGGGCAGGGCCGTCAGCCCCAGCATTTT
-,-,TRBV18,TRBJ1-2,CASSPPAGGYTF,TGTGCCAGCTCACCACCGGCGGGGGGCTACACCTTC
TRBD1,-,TRBV13,TRBJ1-4,CASSTWDSFNEKLFF,TGTGCCAGCAGCACCTGGGACAGCTTTAATGAAAAACTGTTTTTT
TRBD1,-,TRBV6-5,TRBJ1-2,CASMKGAGGYTF,TGTGCCAGCATGAAGGGGGCCGGTGGCTACACCTTC